This T cell receptor (beta chain) came from a study of blood T cell repertoires in COVID-19. Overall study context: Sources were T cells, B-cell-depleted T cells, or PBMCs; the material itself was cDNA or gDNA.

The repertoire was sequenced with immunoSEQ multiplex PCR; TCRdb's copy has only in-frame clones and lacks some. The repertoire consists of some 250,000 clones, with 80% to 90% occurring once and the leading ten covering more than 10%. The ends were cut back, 4 bases at V and 8 bases at J, with 18 bases in the middle. This CDR3 has 15 amino acids. Germline-derived CDR1 and CDR2 are SGHRS and YFSETQ. Sequenced: peripheral blood. The sequence derives from a woman under 40 with COVID-19, enrolled during active disease. V is TRBV5-1 and J is TRBJ1-4; the D gene is possibly TRBD1 (6 bases). This CDR3 is CASSPGHPLGEKLFF. The CDR3 DNA reads TGCGCCAGCAGCCCGGGACACCCTTTGGGGGAAAAACTGTTTTTT.